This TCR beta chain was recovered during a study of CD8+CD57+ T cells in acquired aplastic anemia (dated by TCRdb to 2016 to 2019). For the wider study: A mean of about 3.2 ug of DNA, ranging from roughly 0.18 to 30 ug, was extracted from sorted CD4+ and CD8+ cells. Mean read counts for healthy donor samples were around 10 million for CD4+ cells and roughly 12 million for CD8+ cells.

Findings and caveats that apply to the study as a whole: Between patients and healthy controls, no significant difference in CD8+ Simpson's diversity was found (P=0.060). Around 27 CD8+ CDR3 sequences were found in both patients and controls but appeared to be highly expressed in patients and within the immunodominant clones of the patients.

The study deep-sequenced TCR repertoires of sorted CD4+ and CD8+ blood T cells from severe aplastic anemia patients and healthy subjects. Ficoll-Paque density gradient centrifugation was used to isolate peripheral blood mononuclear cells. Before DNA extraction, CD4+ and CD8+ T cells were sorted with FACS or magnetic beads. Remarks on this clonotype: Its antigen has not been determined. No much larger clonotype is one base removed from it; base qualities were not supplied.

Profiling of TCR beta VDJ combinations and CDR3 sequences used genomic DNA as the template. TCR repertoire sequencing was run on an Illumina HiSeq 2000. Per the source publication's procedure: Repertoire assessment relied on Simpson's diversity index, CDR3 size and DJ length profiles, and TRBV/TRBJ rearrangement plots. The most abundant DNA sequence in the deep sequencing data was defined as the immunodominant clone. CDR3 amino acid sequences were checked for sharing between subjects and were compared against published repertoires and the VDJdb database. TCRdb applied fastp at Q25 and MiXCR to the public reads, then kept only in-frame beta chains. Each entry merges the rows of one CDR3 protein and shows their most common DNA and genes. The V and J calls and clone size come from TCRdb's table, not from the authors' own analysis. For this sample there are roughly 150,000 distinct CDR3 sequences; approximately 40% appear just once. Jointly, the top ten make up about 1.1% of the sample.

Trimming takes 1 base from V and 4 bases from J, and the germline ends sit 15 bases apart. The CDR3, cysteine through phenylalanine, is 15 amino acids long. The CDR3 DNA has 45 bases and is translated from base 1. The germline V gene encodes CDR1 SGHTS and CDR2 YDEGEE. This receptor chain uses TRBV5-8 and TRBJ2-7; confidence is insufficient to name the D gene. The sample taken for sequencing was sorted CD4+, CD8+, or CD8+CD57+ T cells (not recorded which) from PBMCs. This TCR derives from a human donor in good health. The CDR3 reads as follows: CASSLLGRKGYEQYF. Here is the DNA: TGTGCCAGCAGCTTGCTAGGTAGAAAGGGTTACGAGCAGTACTTC.